What follows are 20 T cell receptor beta chains derived from one specimen sequenced in a study of identical twins. TCRdb itself ran the 5' RACE reads through MiXCR, one entry per CDR3 protein. The table has under 800,000 distinct CDR3 sequences, approximately 21% seen once; the top ten hold 4% to 4.5%. This sample also belongs to another study, concerning T cells expressing NK-cell markers.

The sequenced sample consisted of PBMCs. These receptors came from a young woman in good health.

This clonotype was seen many times. The V and J genes are TRBV20-1 and TRBJ2-3; D is perhaps TRBD1 or TRBD2 (5 bases each). The V and J ends lost 0 bases and 2 bases respectively, with 9 bases between them. Looked up from germline, CDR1 is DFQATT and CDR2 is SNEGSKA (reference sequence). The CDR3 is made up of 14 amino acids. The CDR3 loop reads CSAREGPATDTQYF. The CDR3, as DNA: TGCAGTGCTAGAGAGGGACCAGCCACAGATACGCAGTATTTT.

This clonotype was seen only a few times. V usage is TRBV20-1 and J usage is TRBJ1-1, with 11 nucleotides matching TRBD1. The CDR3 spans 16 residues. Germline assignment: CDR1 DFQATT and CDR2 SNEGSKA (reference sequence). Unmatched junction bases numbered 9, after V lost 3 bases and J lost 3 bases. In DNA, the CDR3 is TGCAGTGCTAGTCTAGTAGGACAGGGGGCCTACACTGAAGCTTTCTTT. Translating it yields CSASLVGQGAYTEAFF.

The chain carries TRBV4-3 and TRBJ1-1; the D is unclear. The CDR3 has 13 residues. Germline V gene lookup returns CDR1 LGHNA and CDR2 YSLEER. Trimming shortened V by 2 bases and J by 4 bases, and 8 bases separated the two germline ends. In DNA, the CDR3 is TGCGCCAGCAGCCAATATGCTCTCACTGAAGCTTTCTTT. It yields the protein CASSQYALTEAFF.

This clonotype was observed many times. Without the conserved terminal phenylalanine or tryptophan, this CDR3 likely stems from a read error. The rearrangement links TRBV20-1 to TRBJ2-7; the D is unclear. Germline V gene lookup returns CDR1 DFQATT and CDR2 SNEGSKA (reference sequence). Trimming stripped 3 bases from V and 7 bases from J, with 10 bases between. This CDR3 contains 11 residues. CDR3 sequence reads: CSARLTLEQYL. In DNA form, the CDR3 reads TGCAGTGCTAGGCTAACCCTGGAGCAGTACTTG.

This clonotype was seen ten or more times. CDR3 DNA sequence: TGTGCCAGCAGCAGGGACCCGAACTCCTACAATGAGCAGTTCTTC. The encoded protein is CASSRDPNSYNEQFF. The V and J genes are TRBV21-1 and TRBJ2-1; TRBD1 is the table's D call, not checked against the DNA. TRBV21-1 is a pseudogene locus. This CDR3 contains 15 residues.

This chain joins TRBV12-3 or TRBV12-4 and TRBJ1-4; D remains unclear. V was shortened by 6 bases and J by 7 bases, with 18 bases between the two germline ends. The CDR3 has 15 amino acids. The CDR3 sequence is CASSPITGSSEKLFF. CDR3 DNA sequence: TGTGCCAGCAGCCCAATCACTGGGTCTAGTGAAAAACTGTTTTTT.

The rearrangement links TRBV5-1 to TRBJ2-3, with D possibly matching TRBD2 (6 bases). The germline V gene encodes CDR1 SGHRS and CDR2 YFSETQ. The CDR3 length is 14 residues. The V end was cut by 4 bases, the J end by 4 bases, with 13 bases between. CDR3 amino acids: CASSPAGAPDTQYF. The CDR3 DNA sequence: TGCGCCAGCAGCCCAGCGGGTGCACCAGATACGCAGTATTTT.

This clonotype was found a few times. The chain employs TRBV7-2 and TRBJ1-4; no firm D call. The CDR3 covers 13 residues. The germline V gene encodes CDR1 SGHTA and CDR2 FQGNSA. Trimming removed 6 bases from V and 8 bases from J, with 13 bases in between. The CDR3, as DNA: TGTGCCAGCAGTTTGAATCACGAGGAAAAACTGTTTTTT. Its translation is CASSLNHEEKLFF. The variable domain in full, with the rest retrieved from reference TRBV7-2 and TRBJ1-4, is GAGVSQSPSNKVTEKGKDVELRCDPISGHTALYWYRQSLGQGLEFLIYFQGNSAPDKSGLPSDRFSAERTGGSVSTLTIQRTQQEDSAVYLCASSLNHEEKLFFGSGTQLSVL.

The chain carries TRBV5-1 and TRBJ1-1, with 7 positions matching TRBD1. Germline V gives CDR1 SGHRS, CDR2 YFSETQ. After removal of 1 base from V and 3 bases from J, the junction contained 9 bases not matched to a gene. The CDR3 consists of 16 residues. The CDR3 nucleotides are TGCGCCAGCAGCTTGTTCCTTAGGGGGCGAGACACTGAAGCTTTCTTT. Its protein is CASSLFLRGRDTEAFF.

The chain employs TRBV20-1 and TRBJ1-1; D may be TRBD1 (6 bases). The ends were cut back, 0 bases at V and 7 bases at J, with 15 bases in the middle. The CDR3 consists of 14 residues. Germline V lookup: CDR1 DFQATT, CDR2 SNEGSKA (reference sequence). The CDR3 nucleotides are TGCAGTGCTAGAGATTGGCAGGGGACCCGTGAAGCTTTCTTT. Encoded protein: CSARDWQGTREAFF.

This clonotype was found many times. This rearrangement joins TRBV7-2 to TRBJ2-5; D not resolved. V was pared by 2 bases and J by 2 bases, with 6 bases between. The CDR3 extends over 13 amino acids. From germline, CDR1 is SGHTA and CDR2 FQGNSA. The CDR3 loop reads CASSLSWQETQYF. The CDR3 region has the DNA TGTGCCAGCAGCTTATCGTGGCAAGAGACCCAGTACTTC.

This clonotype came up a few times. The rearrangement links TRBV4-1 to TRBJ2-5; a weak D match, TRBD1 (6 bases). The CDR3 consists of 15 residues. V was clipped by 0 bases and J by 2 bases, with 10 bases between them. Germline loops: CDR1 MGHRA, CDR2 YSYEKL. Written as DNA, the CDR3 is TGCGCCAGCAGCCAAGACCCCGACAGGCAAGAGACCCAGTACTTC. Translated, it gives CASSQDPDRQETQYF.

This clonotype was detected many times. The chain uses TRBV20-1 and TRBJ1-2; D is unresolved. V was shortened by 1 base and J by 0 bases, with 3 bases between the two germline ends. This CDR3 has 12 residues. Per the germline V gene, CDR1 is DFQATT and CDR2 is SNEGSKA (reference sequence). The CDR3 region is CSARGPNYGYTF. The CDR3 DNA follows: TGCAGTGCTAGAGGACCTAACTATGGCTACACCTTC.

This clonotype turned up a few times. The chain employs TRBV12-3 or TRBV12-4 and TRBJ2-7, with 7 positions matching TRBD2. Trimming removed 5 bases from V and 3 bases from J; junction bases left unmatched: 4. The CDR3 loop spans 13 amino acids. The DNA of the CDR3 is TGTGCCAGCAGTGCGGGAGTCCGCTACGAGCAGTACTTC. The encoded protein is CASSAGVRYEQYF.

The V and J genes are TRBV12-3 or TRBV12-4 and TRBJ2-5; either TRBD1 or TRBD2 may fit D (5 bases each). This CDR3 spans 13 amino acids. Trimming left V 6 bases short and J 3 bases short, with 11 bases between. As DNA, the CDR3 is TGTGCCAGCAGACCCGGGACGGAAGAGACCCAGTACTTC. Amino acids: CASRPGTEETQYF.

CDR3 DNA sequence: TGTGCCAGCAGGGGGACTTTTAATCAGCCCCAGCATTTT. Its translation: CASRGTFNQPQHF. The chain links TRBV12-3 or TRBV12-4 to TRBJ1-5; a possible D gene is TRBD1 (5 bases). There are 13 residues in the CDR3. V lost 6 bases to trimming and J lost 4 bases, with 10 bases between them.

This clonotype was observed a few times. This chain joins TRBV27 and TRBJ2-1, with D hard to call. V was clipped by 2 bases and J by 8 bases, with 10 bases between them. The CDR3 length is 13 residues. Germline assignment: CDR1 MNHEY and CDR2 SMNVEV (reference sequence). CDR3 region: CASSLNTADEQFF. In DNA, the CDR3 is TGTGCCAGCAGTTTAAATACGGCGGATGAGCAGTTCTTC.

This clonotype was counted at least ten times. This chain connects TRBV5-1 to TRBJ1-1; perhaps TRBD1 as D (6 bases). There are 14 residues in the CDR3. Trimming took 5 bases from V and 7 from J, leaving 18 bases between them. The germline V gene encodes CDR1 SGHRS and CDR2 YFSETQ. The CDR3 region has the DNA TGCGCCAGCAGTGGGGTAGGGGGGTTGGATGAAGCTTTCTTT. This sequence encodes CASSGVGGLDEAFF.

The count of this clonotype is one. The rearrangement links TRBV6-5 to TRBJ2-3, with TRBD2 as a possible D gene (6 bases). The CDR3 sequence is 16 residues long. Germline V CDR1 and CDR2: MNHEY, SVGAGI. V was shortened by 2 bases and J by 8 bases, with 20 bases between the two germline ends. CDR3 nucleotide sequence: TGTGCCAGCAGTTACCAGGGACTGCCGCTCGCCGTTACGCAGTATTTT. The encoded protein is CASSYQGLPLAVTQYF.

This clonotype occurred a few times. V is TRBV11-1 and J is TRBJ2-1, with 8 positions matching TRBD1. Trimming took 2 bases from V and 6 from J; bases not matched to a gene: 18. Germline-derived CDR1 and CDR2 are SGHAT and FQDESV (reference sequence). This CDR3 contains 19 residues. CDR3 sequence reads: CASSLLIPKPGQDPNEQFF. The CDR3 DNA sequence: TGTGCCAGCAGCTTACTCATACCGAAACCGGGACAGGACCCCAATGAGCAGTTCTTC.